Listed below are T cell receptor beta chains from one sample, sequenced in a study of shared clonotypes between healthy human individuals. Assay: immunoSEQ multiplex PCR; the TCRdb copy retains only in-frame clones and omits some. The sample records some 2.4 million clones, roughly 93% being singletons. The sample consisted of naive CD4+ T cells from PBMCs. These receptors all come from a man between 18 and 29 years old in good health. Some clones in this sample may be carry-over from other donors' samples. Both conserved end residues are part of each CDR3. A D gene is named only where the DNA matches it firmly. Only part of the rows carry a size: once, few, many, or a class if the clone is expanded.

DNA: TGTGCCAGCAGCCCAAACGTGGGGGACTATGGCTACACCTTC
CDR3: CASSPNVGDYGYTF
V: TRBV25-1
J: TRBJ1-2
size: -
D: -

DNA: TGTGCCAGCAGCCCTCCGACAGGGATAAACACCGGGGAGCTGTTTTTT
CDR3: CASSPPTGINTGELFF
V: TRBV7-3
J: TRBJ2-2
size: -
D: TRBD1

DNA: TGCGCCAGCAGCCAAGTGTTTTTCGGGAGCTCCTACAATGAGCAGTTCTTC
CDR3: CASSQVFFGSSYNEQFF
V: TRBV4-3
J: TRBJ2-1
size: -
D: -

DNA: TGTGCCAGCAGGCCATCACTTGGCTCCTACAATGAGCAGTTCTTC
CDR3: CASRPSLGSYNEQFF
V: TRBV6-6
J: TRBJ2-1
size: -
D: -

DNA: TGTGCCAGCAGCTCCGATCTGGGGGCGATGAGTAGCACAGATACGCAGTATTTT
CDR3: CASSSDLGAMSSTDTQYF
V: TRBV7-9
J: TRBJ2-3
size: -
D: -

DNA: TGTGCCAGCAGCTCACGAGGACATCCCATCCCCCCAGATACGCAGTATTTT
CDR3: CASSSRGHPIPPDTQYF
V: TRBV7-3
J: TRBJ2-3
size: -
D: -

DNA: TGTGCCAGCAGCGTAGGACTAAAGAAGCTAAGCACAGATACGCAGTATTTT
CDR3: CASSVGLKKLSTDTQYF
V: TRBV7-9
J: TRBJ2-3
size: -
D: -

DNA: TGTGCCAGCAGCTTGAATACTCTGCGGAACTATGGCTACACCTTC
CDR3: CASSLNTLRNYGYTF
V: TRBV5-5
J: TRBJ1-2
size: -
D: -

DNA: TGCAGCGCTAAGGGACTAGCGGGAGTAGAGCAGTACTTC
CDR3: CSAKGLAGVEQYF
V: TRBV29-1
J: TRBJ2-7
size: -
D: TRBD2

DNA: TGCAGCGCCGGGGGGCGGGTCACAGATACGCAGTATTTT
CDR3: CSAGGRVTDTQYF
V: TRBV29-1
J: TRBJ2-3
size: -
D: -

DNA: TGTGCCAGCAGCCCTCCTAGAAGGCAGGCGGGGACTGAAGCTTTCTTT
CDR3: CASSPPRRQAGTEAFF
V: TRBV6-6
J: TRBJ1-1
size: -
D: -

DNA: TGTGCCAGCCGGCTTGGATACGAGCAGTACTTC
CDR3: CASRLGYEQYF
V: TRBV6-1
J: TRBJ2-7
size: -
D: -

DNA: TGCGCCAGCAGCTCCTCCCGGGGGACTAATGAAAAACTGTTTTTT
CDR3: CASSSSRGTNEKLFF
V: TRBV5-1
J: TRBJ1-4
size: -
D: -

DNA: TGTGCCAGCAGCCCCCGACAGGGGAACGGGGAGCTGTTTTTT
CDR3: CASSPRQGNGELFF
V: TRBV7-7
J: TRBJ2-2
size: -
D: TRBD1

DNA: TGTGCCAGCAGCGTAAGGAGCGGGAGGGCCCAAGATACGCAGTATTTT
CDR3: CASSVRSGRAQDTQYF
V: TRBV9
J: TRBJ2-3
size: -
D: TRBD2

DNA: TGTGCCAGCAGCTCTTATGCACAGGGAAAGAAGACAGATACGCAGTATTTT
CDR3: CASSSYAQGKKTDTQYF
V: TRBV7-9
J: TRBJ2-3
size: -
D: -

DNA: TGCGCCAGCAGCTCCCCGGGACTAGCTATCGGGGAGCTGTTTTTT
CDR3: CASSSPGLAIGELFF
V: TRBV5-1
J: TRBJ2-2
size: -
D: TRBD2

DNA: TGTGCCAGCAGTCGGGACAGCGTGGAGCAGTTCTTC
CDR3: CASSRDSVEQFF
V: TRBV2
J: TRBJ2-1
size: -
D: TRBD1

DNA: TGTGCCAGCAGCGGAGACGGGGACAGTGGTGAAGCTTTCTTT
CDR3: CASSGDGDSGEAFF
V: TRBV4-2
J: TRBJ1-1
size: -
D: TRBD1

DNA: TGTGCCATCAGTAGTTCCGGGACTTCGAACGAGCAGTACTTC
CDR3: CAISSSGTSNEQYF
V: TRBV10-3
J: TRBJ2-7
size: -
D: -

DNA: TGTGCCAGCAGCGAGCCGGGACAGCTTCGGGGCTACACCTTC
CDR3: CASSEPGQLRGYTF
V: TRBV25-1
J: TRBJ1-2
size: -
D: TRBD1

DNA: TGTGCCAGCAGTGCCAACATTCCCCCCTACGAGCAGTACTTC
CDR3: CASSANIPPYEQYF
V: TRBV25-1
J: TRBJ2-7
size: once
D: -

DNA: TGCGCCAGCAGCCATACGGACAACTCCTATGGCTACACCTTC
CDR3: CASSHTDNSYGYTF
V: TRBV4-3
J: TRBJ1-2
size: -
D: -